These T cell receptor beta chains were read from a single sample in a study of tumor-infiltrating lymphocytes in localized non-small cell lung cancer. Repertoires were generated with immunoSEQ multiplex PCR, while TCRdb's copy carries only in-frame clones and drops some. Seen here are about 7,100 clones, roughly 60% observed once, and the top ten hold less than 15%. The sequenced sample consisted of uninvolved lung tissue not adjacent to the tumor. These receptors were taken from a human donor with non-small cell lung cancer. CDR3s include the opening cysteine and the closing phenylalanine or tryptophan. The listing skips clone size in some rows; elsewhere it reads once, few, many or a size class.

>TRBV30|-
CAWTGLAPVNEQFF
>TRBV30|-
CAWSSLVSNQPQHF
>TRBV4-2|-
CASSQGQMNTEAFF
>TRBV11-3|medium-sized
CASSSPGQLMNTEAFF
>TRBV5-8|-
CASSYGQGTSNQPQHF
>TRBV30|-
CAWSGQYEAFF
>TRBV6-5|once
CASSQQGGGTGELFF
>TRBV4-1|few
CASSHGETEAFF
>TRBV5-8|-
CASSLGTGGYGYTF
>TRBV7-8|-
CASTLGGETQYF
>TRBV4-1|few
CASSSLGPTSNEQYF
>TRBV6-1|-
CASSEDEGGLGKQYF